The table lists the clone carrying this T cell receptor beta chain with a count of one. V shed 4 bases and J shed 0 bases, with 12 bases lying between them. The germline CDR1 and CDR2 sequences are SGHVS and FQNEAQ. The CDR3 length is 15 residues. The sample belongs to a study of Ad26.COV2.S vaccination and SARS-CoV-2 variants. Background on the study: The donor participated in the COV1001 trial, in its Ad26.COV2.S arm.

The sample's treatment: about 20 received Ad26.COV2.S at low or high dose, single or two shots; about 5 received placebo; per-sample allocation not given. Sampling was done on day 63 after the first vaccine or placebo injection. Method: immunoSEQ multiplex PCR; TCRdb's copy keeps in-frame clones and lacks some. The table lists about 680,000 clones, 70% to 90% of them singletons. This TCR was recovered from a person aged 18-65 years who received the Ad26.COV2.S COVID-19 vaccine or a placebo. The source material was peripheral blood, sampled in a trial of Ad26.COV2.S vaccine versus placebo. This chain uses TRBV7-8 with TRBJ2-5; D is possibly TRBD1 (5 bases). CDR3: CASSSAGHNQETQYF. The DNA for the CDR3 is TGTGCCAGCAGCTCAGCAGGGCACAACCAAGAGACCCAGTACTTC.